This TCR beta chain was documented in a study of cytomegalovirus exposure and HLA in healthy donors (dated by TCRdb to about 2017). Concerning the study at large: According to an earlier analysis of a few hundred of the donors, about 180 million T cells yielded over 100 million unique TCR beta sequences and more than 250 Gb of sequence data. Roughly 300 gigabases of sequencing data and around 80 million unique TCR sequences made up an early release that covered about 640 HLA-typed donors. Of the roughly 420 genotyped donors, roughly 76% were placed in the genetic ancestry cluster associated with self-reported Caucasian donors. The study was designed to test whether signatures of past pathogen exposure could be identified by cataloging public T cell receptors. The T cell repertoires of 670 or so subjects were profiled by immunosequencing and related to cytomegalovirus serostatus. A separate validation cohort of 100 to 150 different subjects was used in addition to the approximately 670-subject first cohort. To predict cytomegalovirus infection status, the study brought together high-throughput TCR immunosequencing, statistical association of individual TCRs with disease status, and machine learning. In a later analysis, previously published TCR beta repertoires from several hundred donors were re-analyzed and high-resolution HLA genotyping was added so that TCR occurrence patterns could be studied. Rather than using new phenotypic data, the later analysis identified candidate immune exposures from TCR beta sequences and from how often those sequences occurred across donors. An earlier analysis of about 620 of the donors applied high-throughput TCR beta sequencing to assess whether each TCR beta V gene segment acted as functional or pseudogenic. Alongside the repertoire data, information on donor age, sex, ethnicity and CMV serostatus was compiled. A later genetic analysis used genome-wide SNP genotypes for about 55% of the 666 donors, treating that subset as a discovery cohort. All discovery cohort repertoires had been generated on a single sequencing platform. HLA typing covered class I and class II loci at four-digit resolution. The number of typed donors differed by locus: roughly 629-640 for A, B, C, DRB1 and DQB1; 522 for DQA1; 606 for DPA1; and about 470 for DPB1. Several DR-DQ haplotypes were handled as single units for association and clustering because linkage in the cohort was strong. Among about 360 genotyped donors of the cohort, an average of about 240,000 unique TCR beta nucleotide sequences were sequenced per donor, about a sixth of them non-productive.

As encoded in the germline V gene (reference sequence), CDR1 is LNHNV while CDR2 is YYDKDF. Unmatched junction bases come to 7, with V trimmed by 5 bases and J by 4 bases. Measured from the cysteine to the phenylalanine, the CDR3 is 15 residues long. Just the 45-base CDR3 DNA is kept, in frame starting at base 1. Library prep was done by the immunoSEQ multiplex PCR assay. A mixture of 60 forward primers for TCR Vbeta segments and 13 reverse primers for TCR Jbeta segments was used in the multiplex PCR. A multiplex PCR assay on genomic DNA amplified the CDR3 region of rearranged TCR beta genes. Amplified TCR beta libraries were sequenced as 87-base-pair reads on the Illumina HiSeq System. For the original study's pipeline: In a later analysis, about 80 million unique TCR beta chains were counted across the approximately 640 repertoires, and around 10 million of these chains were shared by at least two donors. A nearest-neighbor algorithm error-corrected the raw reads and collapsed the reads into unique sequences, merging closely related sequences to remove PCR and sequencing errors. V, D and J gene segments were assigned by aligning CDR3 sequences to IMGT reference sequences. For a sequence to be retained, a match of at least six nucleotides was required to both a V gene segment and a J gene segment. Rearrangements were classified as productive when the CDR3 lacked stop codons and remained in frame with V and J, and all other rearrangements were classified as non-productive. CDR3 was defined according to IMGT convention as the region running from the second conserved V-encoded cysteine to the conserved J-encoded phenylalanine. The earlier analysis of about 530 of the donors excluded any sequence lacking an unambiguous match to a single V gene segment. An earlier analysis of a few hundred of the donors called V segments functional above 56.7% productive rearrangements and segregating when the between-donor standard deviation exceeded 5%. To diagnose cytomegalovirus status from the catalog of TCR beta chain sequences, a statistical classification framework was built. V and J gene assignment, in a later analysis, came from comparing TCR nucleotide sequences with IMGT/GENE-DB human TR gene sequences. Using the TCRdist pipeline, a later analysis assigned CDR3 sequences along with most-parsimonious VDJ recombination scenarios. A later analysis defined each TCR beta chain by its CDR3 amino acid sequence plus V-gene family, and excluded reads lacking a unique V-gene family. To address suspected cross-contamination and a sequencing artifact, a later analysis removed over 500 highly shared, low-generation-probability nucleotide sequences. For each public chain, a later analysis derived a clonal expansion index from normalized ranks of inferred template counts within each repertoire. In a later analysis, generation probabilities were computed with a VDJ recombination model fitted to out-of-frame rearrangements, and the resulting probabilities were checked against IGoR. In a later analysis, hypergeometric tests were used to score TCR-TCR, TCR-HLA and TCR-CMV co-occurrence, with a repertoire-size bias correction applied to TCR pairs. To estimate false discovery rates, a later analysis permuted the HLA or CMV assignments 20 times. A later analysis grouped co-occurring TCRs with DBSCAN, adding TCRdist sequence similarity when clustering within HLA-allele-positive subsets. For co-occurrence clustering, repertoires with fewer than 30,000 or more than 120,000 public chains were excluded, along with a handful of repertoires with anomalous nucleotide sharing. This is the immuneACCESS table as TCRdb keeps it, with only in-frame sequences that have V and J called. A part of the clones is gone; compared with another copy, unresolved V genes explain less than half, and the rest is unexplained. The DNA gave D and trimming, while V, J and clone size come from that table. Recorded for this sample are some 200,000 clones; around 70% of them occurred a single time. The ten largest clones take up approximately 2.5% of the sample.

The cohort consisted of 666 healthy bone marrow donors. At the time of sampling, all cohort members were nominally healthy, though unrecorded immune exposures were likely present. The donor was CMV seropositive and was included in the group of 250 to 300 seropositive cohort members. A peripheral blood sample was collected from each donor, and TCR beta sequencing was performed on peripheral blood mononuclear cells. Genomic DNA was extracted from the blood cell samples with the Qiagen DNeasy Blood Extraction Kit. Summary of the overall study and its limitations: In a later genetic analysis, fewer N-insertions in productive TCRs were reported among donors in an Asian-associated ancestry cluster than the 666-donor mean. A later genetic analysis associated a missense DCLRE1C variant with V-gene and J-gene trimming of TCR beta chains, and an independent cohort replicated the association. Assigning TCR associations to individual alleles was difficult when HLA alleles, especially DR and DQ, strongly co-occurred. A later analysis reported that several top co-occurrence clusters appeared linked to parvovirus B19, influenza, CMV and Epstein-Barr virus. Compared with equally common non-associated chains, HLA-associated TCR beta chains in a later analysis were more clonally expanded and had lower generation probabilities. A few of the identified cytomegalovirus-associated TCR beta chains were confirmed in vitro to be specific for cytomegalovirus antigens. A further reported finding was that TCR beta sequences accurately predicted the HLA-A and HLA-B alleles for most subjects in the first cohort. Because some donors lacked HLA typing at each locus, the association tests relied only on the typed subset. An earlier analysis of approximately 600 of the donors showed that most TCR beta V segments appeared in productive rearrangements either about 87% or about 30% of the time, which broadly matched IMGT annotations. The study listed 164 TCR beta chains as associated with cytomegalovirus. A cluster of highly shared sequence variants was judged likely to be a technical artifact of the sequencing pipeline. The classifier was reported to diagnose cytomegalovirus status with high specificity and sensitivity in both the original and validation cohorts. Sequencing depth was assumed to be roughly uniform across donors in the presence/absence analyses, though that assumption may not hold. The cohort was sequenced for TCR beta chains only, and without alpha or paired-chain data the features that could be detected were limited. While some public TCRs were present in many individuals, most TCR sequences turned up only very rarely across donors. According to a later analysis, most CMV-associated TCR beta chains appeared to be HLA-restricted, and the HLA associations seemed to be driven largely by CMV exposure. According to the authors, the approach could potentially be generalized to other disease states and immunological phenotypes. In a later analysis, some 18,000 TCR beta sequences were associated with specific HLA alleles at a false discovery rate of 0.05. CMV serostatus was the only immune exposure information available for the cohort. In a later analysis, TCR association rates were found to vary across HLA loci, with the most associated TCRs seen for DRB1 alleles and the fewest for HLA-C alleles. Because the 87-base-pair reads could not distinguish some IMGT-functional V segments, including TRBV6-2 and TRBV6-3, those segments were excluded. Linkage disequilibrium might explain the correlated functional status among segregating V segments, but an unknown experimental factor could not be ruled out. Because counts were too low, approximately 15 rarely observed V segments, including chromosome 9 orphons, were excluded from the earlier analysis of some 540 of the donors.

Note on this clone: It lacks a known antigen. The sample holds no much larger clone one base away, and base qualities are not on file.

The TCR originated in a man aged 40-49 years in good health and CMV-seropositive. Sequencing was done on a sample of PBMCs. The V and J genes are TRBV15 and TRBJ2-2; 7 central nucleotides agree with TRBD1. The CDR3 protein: CATSGGGQVTGELFF. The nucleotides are TGTGCCACCAGCGGAGGAGGACAGGTCACCGGGGAGCTGTTTTTT.